A single sample is the source of the 31 T cell receptor beta chains below, sequenced in a study of spatial heterogeneity in lung cancer. Time point in this sample: blood at routine non-recurrence follow-up after resection. One entry per CDR3 protein, called by TCRdb with MiXCR from the 5' RACE reads. The sample consists of about 87,000 distinct CDR3 sequences, 15% to 20% of them appearing once. The sequenced sample was PBMCs, obtained at follow-up. These receptors all stem from a male donor with early-stage non-small cell lung cancer.

This clonotype was detected only a few times. The V call is TRBV14, the J call TRBJ1-6; no clear D. Germline V gene sequence: CDR1 SGHDN, CDR2 FVKESK. The ends were cut back, 1 base at V and 4 bases at J, with 5 bases in the middle. The CDR3 covers 14 residues. CDR3 amino acids: CASSQGAYNSPLHF. CDR3 in DNA: TGTGCCAGCAGCCAAGGGGCGTATAATTCACCCCTCCACTTT.

This clonotype came up a few times. V usage is TRBV19 and J usage is TRBJ2-7; 7 positions agree with TRBD1. In germline, CDR1 is LNHDA, CDR2 SQIVND (reference sequence). The V gene end was trimmed by 2 bases and the J gene end by 10 bases; junction bases not matched to a gene: 5. The CDR3 runs 12 residues. CDR3 residues: CASSIPDREQYF. Here the CDR3 DNA reads TGTGCCAGTAGTATACCCGACAGGGAACAGTACTTC.

In this sample, this clonotype turned up many times. V usage is TRBV7-2 and J usage is TRBJ2-2; TRBD1 agrees at 9 bases. V was pared by 0 bases and J by 6 bases, with 11 bases of the junction left unmatched. Per the germline V gene, CDR1 is SGHTA and CDR2 is FQGNSA. This CDR3 has 18 residues. The CDR3 sequence is CASSLARVTGGASGELFF. The DNA of the CDR3 is TGTGCCAGCAGCTTAGCGCGTGTAACAGGGGGCGCTTCCGGGGAGCTGTTTTTT.

This clonotype showed up many times. This chain uses TRBV20-1 with TRBJ2-1; 9 bases agree with TRBD1. In germline, CDR1 is DFQATT, CDR2 SNEGSKA (reference sequence). V trimming: 1 base; J trimming: 7 bases; junction bases outside the gene matches: 5. The length of the CDR3 is 14 residues. The CDR3: CSARGTGTGNEQFF. The CDR3 coding sequence is TGCAGTGCTAGAGGTACCGGGACAGGGAATGAGCAGTTCTTC.

At least ten counts were recorded for this clonotype. The rearrangement joins TRBV6-5 to TRBJ2-7; no clear D. This CDR3 is 14 amino acids long. Looked up from germline, CDR1 is MNHEY and CDR2 is SVGAGI. Trimming cost V 0 bases and J 0 bases, with 6 bases left between them. The CDR3 region has the DNA TGTGCCAGCAGTTACTCGAGTTACTCCTACGAGCAGTACTTC. Encoded protein: CASSYSSYSYEQYF.

This clonotype was seen a few times. The chain joins TRBV10-1 to TRBJ2-2; the D gene could be TRBD1 or TRBD2 (6 bases each). Trimming removed 3 bases from V and 1 base from J, with 12 bases in between. Germline CDR1 is WNHNN and CDR2 is SYGVQD (reference sequence). The CDR3 is 16 residues long. For the CDR3, the DNA is TGCGCCAGCAGTGAAACGGGGGCTTGGAACACCGGGGAGCTGTTTTTT. Amino acids: CASSETGAWNTGELFF.

V and J are TRBV3-1 and TRBJ2-1; D is perhaps TRBD1 (5 bases). Germline V gene data show CDR1 as LGHDT and CDR2 as YNNKEL (reference sequence). This CDR3 region has 16 residues. V gave up 0 bases and J gave up 4 bases, with 13 bases separating them. The DNA of the CDR3 is TGTGCCAGCAGCCAAGACTTCAGCGACAGTTACAATGAGCAGTTCTTC. This encodes CASSQDFSDSYNEQFF.

This chain joins TRBV5-1 and TRBJ1-1; D unclear. CDR1 SGHRS and CDR2 YFSETQ come from the germline V gene. The CDR3 extends over 14 amino acids. Trimming took off 0 bases at V and 1 base at J, with 7 bases between the two ends. The CDR3 nucleotides are TGCGCCAGCAGCTTGGAACTCCAGAACACTGAAGCTTTCTTT. This gives the protein CASSLELQNTEAFF.

The V and J genes are TRBV15 and TRBJ2-3; 7 bases are a match to TRBD2. The germline V gene encodes CDR1 LNHNV and CDR2 YYDKDF (reference sequence). The CDR3 sequence is 16 residues long. The junction had 11 bases not matched to a gene; V was cut back by 0 bases and J by 8 bases. CDR3 nucleotides: TGTGCCACCAGCAGAGACTGGGGGGAGGGCCCAGGTACGCAGTATTTT. Protein product: CATSRDWGEGPGTQYF.

The sample holds many counts of this clonotype. The rearrangement uses TRBV9 and TRBJ2-7; no firm D call. The CDR3 runs to 14 residues. Per the germline V gene, CDR1 is SGDLS and CDR2 is YYNGEE. Trimming removed 0 bases from V and 4 bases from J, with 11 bases in between. The CDR3, as DNA: TGTGCCAGCAGCGTAGAGGTAGAAGGGTACGAGCAGTACTTC. Encoded protein: CASSVEVEGYEQYF. Looking up the rest from reference TRBV9 and TRBJ2-7 gives the full variable domain: DSGVTQTPKHLITATGQRVTLRCSPRSGDLSVYWYQQSLDQGLQFLIQYYNGEERAKGNILERFSAQQFPDLHSELNLSSLELGDSALYFCASSVEVEGYEQYFGPGTRLTVT.

The chain combines TRBV15 with TRBJ1-2; a possible D gene is TRBD1 (5 bases). V lost 2 bases and J 4 bases, leaving 11 bases between the germline ends. This CDR3 has 14 residues. The germline V gene encodes CDR1 LNHNV and CDR2 YYDKDF (reference sequence). The CDR3 DNA follows: TGTGCCACCAGCAGATCGACAGTTACCTATGGCTACACCTTC. Translation: CATSRSTVTYGYTF.

This clonotype was observed a few times. This chain uses TRBV12-5 with TRBJ1-1, with a tentative D call TRBD1 (6 bases). Germline loops: CDR1 LGHNT, CDR2 FRNRAP. Trimming took 7 bases from V and 3 from J, leaving 12 bases between them. There are 13 residues in the CDR3. CDR3 nucleotide sequence: TGTGCTAGTGCCCCCCAGGGGTACACTGAAGCTTTCTTT. Translation: CASAPQGYTEAFF. The full variable domain, completed using reference TRBV12-5 and TRBJ1-1, is DARVTQTPRHKVTEMGQEVTMRCQPILGHNTVFWYRQTMMQGLELLAYFRNRAPLDDSGMPKDRFSAEMPDATLATLKIQPSEPRDSAVYFCASAPQGYTEAFFGQGTRLTVV.

This clonotype was seen a few times. The chain recombines TRBV12-3 or TRBV12-4 with TRBJ1-5, with D possibly matching TRBD1 (6 bases). CDR3 length: 17 residues. Deletions cut 1 base from V and 5 bases from J, with 18 bases between. The chain's CDR3 is CASSLGSGQQLYQPQHF. CDR3 nucleotides: TGTGCCAGCAGTTTAGGCAGCGGACAGCAACTCTATCAGCCCCAGCATTTT.

This clonotype was observed a few times. V and J are TRBV7-9 and TRBJ1-4, with 8 nucleotides matching TRBD1. This CDR3 contains 13 residues. V was pared by 7 bases and J by 6 bases, with 4 bases of the junction left unmatched. Per germline, CDR1 SEHNR and CDR2 FQNEAQ (reference sequence). The CDR3 DNA reads TGTGCCAGCAAGGACAGGGTCGATGAAAAACTGTTTTTT. Its translation: CASKDRVDEKLFF. Full variable domain (outside the CDR3, taken from reference TRBV7-9 and TRBJ1-4): DTGVSQNPRHKITKRGQNVTFRCDPISEHNRLYWYRQTLGQGPEFLTYFQNEAQLEKSRLLSDRFSAERPKGSFSTLEIQRTEQGDSAMYLCASKDRVDEKLFFGSGTQLSVL.

The chain recombines TRBV20-1 with TRBJ2-1; D not resolved. Trimming stripped 4 bases from V and 0 bases from J, with 10 bases between. This CDR3 is built from 14 residues. The germline V gene has CDR1 DFQATT and CDR2 SNEGSKA (reference sequence). As DNA, the CDR3 is TGCAGTGCTACCGACGTCGGCTCCTACAATGAGCAGTTCTTC. Protein product: CSATDVGSYNEQFF.

This clonotype has at least ten counts. The CDR3 DNA reads as TGTGCCAGCTCCCAGACTCGGGGCACCTACGAGCAGTACTTC. It encodes CASSQTRGTYEQYF. V is TRBV13 and J is TRBJ2-7; tentatively, D is TRBD1 or TRBD2 (5 bases each). The germline V gene encodes CDR1 PRHDT and CDR2 FYEKMQ (reference sequence). The CDR3 loop spans 14 amino acids. The V end lost 8 bases, the J end lost 2 bases, and 16 bases lay between the germline ends.

The chain couples TRBV30 to TRBJ2-3; 12 nucleotides match TRBD2. Germline V lookup: CDR1 GTSNPN, CDR2 SVGIG (reference sequence). The CDR3 has 18 amino acids. Losses at the gene ends were 3 bases for V and 3 bases for J; bases not matched to a gene: 13. CDR3 protein: CAWSRPGLAGAGTDTQYF. The DNA of the CDR3 is TGTGCCTGGAGCCGACCGGGACTAGCGGGCGCCGGAACAGATACGCAGTATTTT.

This clonotype was observed a handful of times. The rearrangement links TRBV3-1 to TRBJ1-6; TRBD1 is a possible D gene (5 bases). The CDR3 runs to 14 residues. The germline gives CDR1 LGHDT, CDR2 YNNKEL (reference sequence). Trimming removed 1 base at V and 11 bases at J, with 12 bases between. CDR3 in DNA: TGTGCCAGCAGCCAAGCTGGGCAGGGCACACCCCTCCACTTT. It is translated as CASSQAGQGTPLHF.

The J gene is TRBJ1-2, the V gene TRBV3-1; 9 bases fit TRBD1. V was pared by 7 bases and J by 6 bases, with 6 bases of the junction left unmatched. The CDR3 has 13 residues. Germline CDR1 LGHDT, CDR2 YNNKEL (reference sequence). The CDR3 spells CASTPRTGDGYTF. In nucleotides, the CDR3 is TGTGCCAGCACCCCAAGGACAGGGGATGGCTACACCTTC.

This clonotype appeared a few times. The V gene is TRBV9, the J gene TRBJ1-6; possibly TRBD1 for D (6 bases). Germline V gene lookup returns CDR1 SGDLS and CDR2 YYNGEE. The CDR3 length is 14 residues. The V gene lost 0 bases and the J gene lost 9 bases, with 10 bases spanning the gap. The DNA for the CDR3 is TGTGCCAGCAGCGTAGGGGGGGCAGGTTCACCCCTCCACTTT. Translating gives CASSVGGAGSPLHF.

In this sample, this clonotype turned up a few times. The genes are TRBV29-1 and TRBJ2-5; TRBD2 matches 9 bases. Trimming cost V 7 bases and J 4 bases; bases outside gene matches: 7. The V gene's germline CDR1 is SQVTM and CDR2 ANQGSEA. The CDR3 is 13 residues long. CDR3 nucleotides: TGCAGCGCCCGGGCGGGGGGGTTAGAGACCCAGTACTTC. Translating gives CSARAGGLETQYF.

This clonotype was observed a handful of times. The chain employs TRBV10-3 and TRBJ1-2; unclear D gene. The CDR3 has 14 amino acids. Germline assignment: CDR1 ENHRY and CDR2 SYGVKD. Between the trimmed V and J ends, which lost 0 bases and 4 bases, there was a span of 9 bases. As DNA, the CDR3 is TGTGCCATCAGTGAGTCAGAGTTTGGCTATGGCTACACCTTC. Translation: CAISESEFGYGYTF.

This clonotype has ten or more counts. V is TRBV6-2 or TRBV6-3 and J is TRBJ1-1; 10 nucleotides agree with TRBD1. CDR1 and CDR2 (germline): MNHEY, SVGEGT. The CDR3 loop spans 14 amino acids. V shed 5 bases, J shed 3 bases, and the junction held 3 bases outside the gene matches. CDR3: CASSRDRGHTEAFF. The CDR3 DNA is TGTGCCAGCAGTCGCGACAGGGGGCACACTGAAGCTTTCTTT.

In this sample, this clonotype turned up many times. J is TRBJ1-3 and V is TRBV3-1, with unresolved D. Trimming pared 1 base from V and 2 bases from J, leaving 6 bases between. Germline-derived CDR1 and CDR2 are LGHDT and YNNKEL (reference sequence). The CDR3 is 14 amino acids. CDR3 DNA sequence: TGTGCCAGCAGCCAAGCAGAGACTGGAAACACCATATATTTT. Protein: CASSQAETGNTIYF.

CDR3: CATSESKLAGGKETQYF. The CDR3 nucleotides read TGTGCCACCAGTGAATCGAAACTAGCGGGAGGAAAGGAGACCCAGTACTTC. The V and J genes are TRBV24-1 and TRBJ2-5, with 12 bases identical to TRBD2. The V and J ends lost 4 bases and 5 bases, in that order; junction bases with no gene match: 10. CDR3 size: 17 residues. Looked up from germline, CDR1 is KGHDR and CDR2 is SFDVKD.

The gene calls are TRBV24-1 and TRBJ1-1, with D perhaps matching TRBD1 (6 bases). Between the trimmed V and J ends, which lost 5 bases and 4 bases, there was a span of 13 bases. CDR1 and CDR2 from the germline V gene are KGHDR and SFDVKD. CDR3 length: 14 amino acids. Here the CDR3 reads CATSVGGFGTEAFF. As DNA, the CDR3 is TGTGCCACCAGTGTCGGGGGCTTTGGCACTGAAGCTTTCTTT.

J is TRBJ1-2 and V is TRBV24-1; D not certain. There are 13 residues in the CDR3. Germline lookup yields CDR1 KGHDR and CDR2 SFDVKD. V was pared by 7 bases and J by 5 bases, with 13 bases between. For the CDR3, the DNA is TGTGCCACCAGCCGTGACACCAAGTATGGCTACACCTTC. It translates to CATSRDTKYGYTF.

This chain uses TRBV7-9 with TRBJ2-7; D gene uncertain. The CDR3 extends over 12 amino acids. Per the germline V gene, CDR1 is SEHNR and CDR2 is FQNEAQ (reference sequence). The V gene lost 3 bases and the J gene lost 6 bases, with 9 bases spanning the gap. The CDR3 is CASSFWSAEQYV. CDR3 sequence (DNA): TGTGCCAGCAGCTTTTGGTCCGCCGAGCAGTACGTC.

The CDR3 DNA sequence: TGTGCCATCAGTGATTGGGACACCTCTAGCACAGATACGCAGTATTTT. It translates to CAISDWDTSSTDTQYF. This sequence joins TRBV10-3 and TRBJ2-3; the D gene is possibly TRBD1 (6 bases). CDR3 length equals 16 residues. Germline V lookup: CDR1 ENHRY, CDR2 SYGVKD. V was trimmed by 3 bases and J by 0 bases, leaving 13 bases between them.

The CDR3 loop reads CATGVGAPGEQFF. CDR3 bases: TGTGCCACCGGGGTAGGGGCGCCTGGTGAGCAGTTCTTC. The chain employs TRBV24-1 and TRBJ2-1; D possibly corresponds to TRBD1 (5 bases). Germline CDR1 reads KGHDR; CDR2 reads SFDVKD. The CDR3 consists of 13 residues. The ends were cut back, 9 bases at V and 9 bases at J, with 17 bases in the middle.

CDR3: CASRDGTGGWHTEAFF. The CDR3 coding sequence is TGTGCCAGCAGGGACGGGACAGGGGGATGGCACACTGAAGCTTTCTTT. The genes are TRBV6-2 or TRBV6-3 and TRBJ1-1, with 11 bases matching TRBD1. The CDR3 sequence is 16 residues long. The germline V gene has CDR1 MNHEY and CDR2 SVGEGT. The ends lost 6 bases at V and 3 bases at J; junction bases unmatched: 9.